Included here is one TCR beta chain sequence, with context. What it recognizes is unknown. This CDR3 comprises 17 residues. Per the germline V gene, CDR1 is SGHNT and CDR2 is YYREEE (reference sequence). V shed 2 bases and J shed 0 bases, with 18 bases lying between them. The record originates from a study of T cell clonotyping in hematopoietic cell transplantation. Study-level information: Recipient samples before transplant were obtained post-cytoreduction. Study-wide results and limits: At the given depth, recipient repertoires were over 97% de novo clonotypes. After transplant, recipient diversity fell while pathologically expanded clonotypes grew through day 180.

Time point indicated: recipient sample about 28 days before transplant, after cytoreduction. Recipients were bled about 28 days pretransplant and at posttransplant days 30, 100, 180. TCRdb keeps only in-frame clones here, not all; method: immunoSEQ multiplex PCR. The table lists 10,000 to 11,000 clones, roughly 84% of them singletons. Specimen: peripheral blood mononuclear cells, collected before stem cell transplant. This chain connects TRBV5-4 to TRBJ2-7, with D possibly matching TRBD1 (6 bases). This receptor was obtained from a woman aged 50 to 60 with chronic myeloid leukemia. Some clones in this sample may be carry-over from other donors' samples. The chain's CDR3 is CASSFGQGRVSSYEQYF. In nucleotides, the CDR3 is TGTGCCAGCAGCTTCGGTCAGGGGCGCGTGAGCTCCTACGAGCAGTACTTC.